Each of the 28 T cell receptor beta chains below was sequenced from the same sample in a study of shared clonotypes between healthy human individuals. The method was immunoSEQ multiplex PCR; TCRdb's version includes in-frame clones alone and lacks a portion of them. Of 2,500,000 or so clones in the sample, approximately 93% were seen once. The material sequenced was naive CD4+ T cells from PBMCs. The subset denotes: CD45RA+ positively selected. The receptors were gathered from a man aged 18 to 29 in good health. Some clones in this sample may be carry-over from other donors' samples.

The DNA of the CDR3 is TGTGCCAGCAGTGAAAGTCGCAGGGTTAGTGAAGCTTTCTTT. It codes for CASSESRRVSEAFF. V usage is TRBV6-1 and J usage is TRBJ1-1; TRBD1 might be the D (5 bases). V lost 2 bases and J 7 bases, leaving 14 bases between the germline ends. The CDR3 runs 14 residues. Germline CDR1 MNHNS, CDR2 SASEGT.

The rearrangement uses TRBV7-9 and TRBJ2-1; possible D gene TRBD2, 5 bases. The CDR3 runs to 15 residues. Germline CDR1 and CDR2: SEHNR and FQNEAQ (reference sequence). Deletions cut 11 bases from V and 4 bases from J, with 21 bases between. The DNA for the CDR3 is TGTGCCGTCCTCGGGGTTTTGTCCGTTTACAATGAGCAGTTCTTC. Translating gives CAVLGVLSVYNEQFF. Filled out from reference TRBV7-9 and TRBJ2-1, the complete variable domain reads DTGVSQNPRHKITKRGQNVTFRCDPISEHNRLYWYRQTLGQGPEFLTYFQNEAQLEKSRLLSDRFSAERPKGSFSTLEIQRTEQGDSAMYLCAVLGVLSVYNEQFFGPGTRLTVL.

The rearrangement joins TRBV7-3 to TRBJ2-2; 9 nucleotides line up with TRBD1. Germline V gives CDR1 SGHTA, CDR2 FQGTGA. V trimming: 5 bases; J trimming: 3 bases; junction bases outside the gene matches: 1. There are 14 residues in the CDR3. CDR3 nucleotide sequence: TGTGCCAGCAGCCGGGACAGGGACACCGGGGAGCTGTTTTTT. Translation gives CASSRDRDTGELFF.

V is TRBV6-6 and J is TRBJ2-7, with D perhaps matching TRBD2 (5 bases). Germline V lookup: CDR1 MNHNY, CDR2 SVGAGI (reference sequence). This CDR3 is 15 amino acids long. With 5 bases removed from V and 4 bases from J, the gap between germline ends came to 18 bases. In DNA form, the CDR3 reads TGTGCCAGCAGTGCCCTCGTGACTATAAGGTACGAGCAGTACTTC. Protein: CASSALVTIRYEQYF.

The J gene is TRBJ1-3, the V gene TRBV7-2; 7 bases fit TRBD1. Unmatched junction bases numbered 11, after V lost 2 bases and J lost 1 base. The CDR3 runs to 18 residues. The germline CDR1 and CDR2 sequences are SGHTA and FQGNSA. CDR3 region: CASSLRVPRGRSGNTIYF. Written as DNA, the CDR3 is TGTGCCAGCAGCTTAAGAGTCCCCAGGGGGAGGTCTGGAAACACCATATATTTT. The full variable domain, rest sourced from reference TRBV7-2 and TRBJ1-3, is GAGVSQSPSNKVTEKGKDVELRCDPISGHTALYWYRQSLGQGLEFLIYFQGNSAPDKSGLPSDRFSAERTGGSVSTLTIQRTQQEDSAVYLCASSLRVPRGRSGNTIYFGEGSWLTVV.

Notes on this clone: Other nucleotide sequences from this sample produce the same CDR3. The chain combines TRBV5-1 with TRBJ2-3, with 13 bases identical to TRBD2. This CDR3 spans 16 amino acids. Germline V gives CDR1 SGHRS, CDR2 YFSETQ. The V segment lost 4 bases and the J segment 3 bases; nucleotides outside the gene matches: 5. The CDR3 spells CASSPRTSGSTDTQYF. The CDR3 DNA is TGCGCCAGCAGCCCTCGGACTAGCGGGAGTACAGATACGCAGTATTTT.

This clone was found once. The CDR3 DNA is TGTGCCAGCAGCCATCTCCGACAGGGCCTCCGAGAGACCCAGTACTTC. Protein sequence: CASSHLRQGLRETQYF. The chain carries TRBV14 and TRBJ2-5; TRBD1 aligns across 7 bases. V lost 3 bases to trimming and J lost 4 bases; unmatched junction nucleotides: 11. Germline CDR1 and CDR2: SGHDN and FVKESK. The CDR3 has 16 residues.

The CDR3 is CASSLSPLGGREQYF. The CDR3 DNA is TGTGCCAGCAGTTTATCCCCCCTCGGGGGACGCGAGCAGTACTTC. The chain uses TRBV28 and TRBJ2-5; perhaps TRBD2 as D (6 bases). TRBJ2-7 matches the DNA end more closely, so the J call is doubtful. The germline CDR1 and CDR2 sequences are MDHEN and SYDVKM. This CDR3 spans 15 amino acids.

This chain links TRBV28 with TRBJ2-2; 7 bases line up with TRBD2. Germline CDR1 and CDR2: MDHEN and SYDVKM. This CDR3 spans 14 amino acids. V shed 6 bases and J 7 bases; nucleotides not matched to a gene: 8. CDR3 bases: TGTGCCAGCAGCCCGGGGGGTATGGGCGGGGAGCTGTTTTTT. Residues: CASSPGGMGGELFF.

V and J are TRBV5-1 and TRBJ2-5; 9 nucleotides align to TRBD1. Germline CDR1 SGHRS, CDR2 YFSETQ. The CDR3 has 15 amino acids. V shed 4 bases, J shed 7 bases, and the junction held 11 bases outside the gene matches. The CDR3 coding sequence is TGCGCCAGCAGCCGGGACAGGGATCTTTTCGGGACCCAGTACTTC. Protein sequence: CASSRDRDLFGTQYF.

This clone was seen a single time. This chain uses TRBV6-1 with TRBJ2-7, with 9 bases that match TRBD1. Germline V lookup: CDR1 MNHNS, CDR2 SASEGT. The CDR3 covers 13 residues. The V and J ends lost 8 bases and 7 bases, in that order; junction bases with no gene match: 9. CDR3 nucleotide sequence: TGTGCCAGCTTGGGGACAGGGCTTCGTGAGCAGTACTTC. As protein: CASLGTGLREQYF.

The CDR3 DNA reads as TGTGCCAGCAGCTTATACGGGAGGGCCTCCTACAATGAGCAGTTCTTC. Translation gives CASSLYGRASYNEQFF. The chain combines TRBV7-8 with TRBJ2-1, with 8 bases matching TRBD2. The length of the CDR3 is 16 residues. In germline, CDR1 is SGHVS, CDR2 FQNEAQ. V lost 2 bases and J lost 0; bases outside the gene matches: 3.

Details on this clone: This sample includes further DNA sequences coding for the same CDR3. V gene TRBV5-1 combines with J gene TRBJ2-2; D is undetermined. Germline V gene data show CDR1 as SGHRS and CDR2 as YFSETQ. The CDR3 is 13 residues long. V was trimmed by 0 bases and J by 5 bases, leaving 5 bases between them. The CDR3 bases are TGCGCCAGCAGCTTGGAACCGACCGGGGAGCTGTTTTTT. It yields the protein CASSLEPTGELFF.

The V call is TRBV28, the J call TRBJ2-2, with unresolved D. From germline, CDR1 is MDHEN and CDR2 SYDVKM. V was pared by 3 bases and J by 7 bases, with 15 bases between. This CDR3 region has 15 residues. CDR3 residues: CASSFRMAEGGELFF. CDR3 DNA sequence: TGTGCCAGCAGTTTTAGAATGGCCGAAGGCGGGGAGCTGTTTTTT.

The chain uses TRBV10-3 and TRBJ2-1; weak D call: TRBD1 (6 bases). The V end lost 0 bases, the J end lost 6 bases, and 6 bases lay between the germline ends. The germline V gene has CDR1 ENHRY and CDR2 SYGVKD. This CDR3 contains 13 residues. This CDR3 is CAISESGANEQFF. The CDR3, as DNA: TGTGCCATCAGTGAGTCGGGGGCCAATGAGCAGTTCTTC.

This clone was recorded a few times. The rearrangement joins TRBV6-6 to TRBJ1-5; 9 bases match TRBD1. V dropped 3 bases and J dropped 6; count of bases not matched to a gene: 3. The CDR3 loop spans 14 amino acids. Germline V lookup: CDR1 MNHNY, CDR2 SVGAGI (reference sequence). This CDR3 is CASSYGQGSQPQHF. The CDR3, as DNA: TGTGCCAGCAGTTATGGACAGGGGAGTCAGCCCCAGCATTTT.

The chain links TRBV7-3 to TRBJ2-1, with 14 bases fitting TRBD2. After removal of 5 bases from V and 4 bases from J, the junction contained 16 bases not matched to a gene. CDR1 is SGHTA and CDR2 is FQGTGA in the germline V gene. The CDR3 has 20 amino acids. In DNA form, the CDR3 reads TGTGCCAGCAGCCGATTTGGATCCGGGACTAGCGGGAGAGAATACAATGAGCAGTTCTTC. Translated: CASSRFGSGTSGREYNEQFF.

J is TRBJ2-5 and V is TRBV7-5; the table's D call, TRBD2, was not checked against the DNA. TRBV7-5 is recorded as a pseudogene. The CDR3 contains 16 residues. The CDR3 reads CVRSSHPRGTQETQYF. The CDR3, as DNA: TGTGTCAGAAGCTCCCACCCACGGGGTACGCAAGAGACCCAGTACTTC.

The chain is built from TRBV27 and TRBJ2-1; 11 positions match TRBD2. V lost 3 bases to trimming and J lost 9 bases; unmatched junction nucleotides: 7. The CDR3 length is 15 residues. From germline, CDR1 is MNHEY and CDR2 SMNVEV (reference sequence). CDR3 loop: CASSFAGLAALEQFF. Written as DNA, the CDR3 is TGTGCCAGCAGTTTCGCGGGACTAGCGGCTCTTGAGCAGTTCTTC.

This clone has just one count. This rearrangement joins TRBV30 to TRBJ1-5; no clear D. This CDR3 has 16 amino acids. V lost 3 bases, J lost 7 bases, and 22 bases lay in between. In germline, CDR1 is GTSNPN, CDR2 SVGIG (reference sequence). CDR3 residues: CAWRLPGKVGQQPQHF. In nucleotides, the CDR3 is TGTGCCTGGAGATTGCCGGGGAAGGTCGGGCAACAGCCCCAGCATTTT.

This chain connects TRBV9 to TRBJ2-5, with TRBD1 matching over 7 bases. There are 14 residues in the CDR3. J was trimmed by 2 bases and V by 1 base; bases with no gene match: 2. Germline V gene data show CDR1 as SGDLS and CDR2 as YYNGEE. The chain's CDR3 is CASSVWGQQETQYF. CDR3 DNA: TGTGCCAGCAGCGTATGGGGACAGCAAGAGACCCAGTACTTC.

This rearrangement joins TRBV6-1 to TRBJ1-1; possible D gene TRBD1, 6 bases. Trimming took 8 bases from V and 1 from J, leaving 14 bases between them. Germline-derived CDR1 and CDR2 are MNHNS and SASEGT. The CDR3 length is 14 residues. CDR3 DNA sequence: TGTGCCAGCTCTATCTACAGGGAGAACACTGAAGCTTTCTTT. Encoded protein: CASSIYRENTEAFF.

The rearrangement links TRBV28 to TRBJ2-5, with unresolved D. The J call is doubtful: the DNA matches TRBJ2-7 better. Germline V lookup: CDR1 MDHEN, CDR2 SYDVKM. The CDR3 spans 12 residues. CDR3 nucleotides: TGTGCCAGCCGCACCCATCCCTACGAGCAGTACTTC. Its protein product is CASRTHPYEQYF.

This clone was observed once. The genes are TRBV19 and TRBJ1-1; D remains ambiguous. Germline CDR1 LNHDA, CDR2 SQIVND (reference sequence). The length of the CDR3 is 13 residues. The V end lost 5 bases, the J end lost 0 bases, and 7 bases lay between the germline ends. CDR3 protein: CASSRLLNTEAFF. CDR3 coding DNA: TGTGCCAGTAGTCGACTCCTGAACACTGAAGCTTTCTTT.

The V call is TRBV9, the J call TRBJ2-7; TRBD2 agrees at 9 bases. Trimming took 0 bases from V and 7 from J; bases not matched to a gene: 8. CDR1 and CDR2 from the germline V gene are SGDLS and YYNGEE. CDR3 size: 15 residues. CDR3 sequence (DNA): TGTGCCAGCAGCGTAGCTGGGACTAGCACAAATGAGCAGTACTTC. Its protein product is CASSVAGTSTNEQYF. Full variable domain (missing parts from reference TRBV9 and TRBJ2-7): DSGVTQTPKHLITATGQRVTLRCSPRSGDLSVYWYQQSLDQGLQFLIQYYNGEERAKGNILERFSAQQFPDLHSELNLSSLELGDSALYFCASSVAGTSTNEQYFGPGTRLTVT.

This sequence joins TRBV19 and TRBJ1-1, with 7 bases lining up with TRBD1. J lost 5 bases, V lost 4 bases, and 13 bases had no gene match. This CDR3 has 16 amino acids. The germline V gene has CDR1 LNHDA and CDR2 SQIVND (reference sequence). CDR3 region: CASSTGMTGFGTEAFF. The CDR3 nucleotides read TGTGCCAGTAGTACAGGAATGACAGGGTTCGGTACTGAAGCTTTCTTT.

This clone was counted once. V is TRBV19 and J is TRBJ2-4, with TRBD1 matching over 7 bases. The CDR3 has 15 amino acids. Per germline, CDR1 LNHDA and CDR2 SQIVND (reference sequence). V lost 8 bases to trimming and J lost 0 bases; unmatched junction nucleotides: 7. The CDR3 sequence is CASRETGRAKNIQYF. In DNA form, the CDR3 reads TGTGCCAGTCGCGAGACAGGGCGAGCCAAAAACATTCAGTACTTC.

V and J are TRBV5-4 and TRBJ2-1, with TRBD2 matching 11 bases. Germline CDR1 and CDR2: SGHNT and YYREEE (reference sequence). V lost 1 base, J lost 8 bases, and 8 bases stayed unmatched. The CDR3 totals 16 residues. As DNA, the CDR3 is TGTGCCAGCAGCTTGTCTCGACTAGCGGGGATAGATGAGCAGTTCTTC. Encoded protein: CASSLSRLAGIDEQFF.